These T cell receptor beta chains were read from a single sample in a study of blood T cell repertoires in COVID-19. The assay was immunoSEQ multiplex PCR, and TCRdb's table has in-frame clones only and misses some. The sample includes some 190,000 clones, about four fifths of them seen just once. Sequenced input: peripheral blood. These receptors all stem from a woman aged 55 to 70 with COVID-19, enrolled during active disease. Each CDR3 is given with its conserved first and last residue. D genes are given only for firm matches. A clone size is listed for some rows: how often the clone was seen (once, few, many), or a class if it is expanded.

D,length,J,size,V,CDR3,DNA
.,18,TRBJ2-1,.,TRBV7-6,CASSLSGSSFPLGNEQFF,TGTGCCAGCAGCCTCTCGGGGTCGAGCTTCCCTTTGGGAAATGAGCAGTTCTTC
.,14,TRBJ1-4,once,TRBV28,CASRKQGTNEKLFF,TGTGCCAGCAGGAAACAGGGCACTAATGAAAAACTGTTTTTT
.,15,TRBJ2-4,.,TRBV7-2,CASSLRRVNKNIQYF,TGTGCCAGCAGCTTAAGGCGGGTCAACAAAAACATTCAGTACTTC
TRBD2,15,TRBJ2-3,few,TRBV5-6,CASSRLAGGPDTQYF,TGTGCCAGCAGCCGACTAGCGGGAGGGCCAGATACGCAGTATTTT
TRBD1,13,TRBJ2-1,.,TRBV6-1,CASSETGMNEQFF,TGTGCCAGCAGTGAGACAGGGATGAATGAGCAGTTCTTC
.,13,TRBJ2-7,.,TRBV18,CASSPTDDYEQYF,TGTGCCAGCTCACCGACTGACGACTACGAGCAGTACTTC
TRBD2,15,TRBJ2-1,.,TRBV7-2,CASSLELAGNNEQFF,TGTGCCAGCAGCTTAGAACTAGCGGGGAACAATGAGCAGTTCTTC
.,14,TRBJ1-1,.,TRBV5-4,CASSLASGDTEAFF,TGTGCCAGCAGCTTGGCCTCAGGGGACACTGAAGCTTTCTTT
TRBD1,13,TRBJ1-1,.,TRBV5-1,CASSIGTVHPAFF,TGCGCCAGCAGCATTGGGACAGTACACCCCGCTTTCTTT
TRBD1,13,TRBJ1-2,.,TRBV27,CASSLASGGGYTF,TGTGCCAGCAGTTTAGCTTCAGGGGGCGGCTACACCTTC
TRBD1,14,TRBJ2-3,.,TRBV2,CASSLGQGRDTQYF,TGTGCCAGCAGTCTGGGACAGGGGAGAGATACGCAGTATTTT
TRBD1,13,TRBJ1-1,.,TRBV5-4,CASSSQGRTEAFF,TGTGCCAGCAGCTCACAGGGGAGGACTGAAGCTTTCTTT
.,14,TRBJ2-3,.,TRBV15,CASGSYVGTDTQYF,TGTGCCTCCGGGAGTTATGTCGGGACAGATACGCAGTATTTT
TRBD1,16,TRBJ2-2,.,TRBV2,CASSTTGGLHTGELFF,TGTGCCAGCAGTACGACAGGGGGCTTGCACACCGGGGAGCTGTTTTTT
.,14,TRBJ1-3,medium-sized,TRBV6-5,CASSPDRGLDTIYF,TGTGCCAGCAGTCCCGACAGAGGTCTTGACACCATATATTTT
.,14,TRBJ2-3,.,TRBV27,CASSSPLRADTQYF,TGTGCCAGCAGTTCCCCCCTGAGAGCAGATACGCAGTATTTT
TRBD2,18,TRBJ2-3,.,TRBV7-3,CASSPTTSGRLGTDTQYF,TGTGCCAGCAGCCCAACGACTAGCGGGAGACTGGGCACAGATACGCAGTATTTT
TRBD2,17,TRBJ2-3,.,TRBV4-1,CARSPLAGRGAGGAQYF,TGCGCCCGCAGCCCCCTCGCGGGTCGGGGGGCCGGGGGGGCGCAGTATTTT
.,13,TRBJ1-2,.,TRBV29-1,CSVPEGGLFGYTF,TGCAGCGTCCCTGAAGGCGGACTCTTTGGCTACACCTTC
.,15,TRBJ1-5,.,TRBV2,CASSPRGFSNQPQHF,TGTGCCAGCAGTCCGCGGGGGTTTAGCAATCAGCCCCAGCATTTT
TRBD1,17,TRBJ1-4,.,TRBV7-2,CASSLFGRTGLNEKLFF,TGTGCCAGCAGCTTATTTGGACGGACAGGCCTAAATGAAAAACTGTTTTTT
.,14,TRBJ1-1,.,TRBV9,CASSVRDTNTEAFF,TGTGCCAGCAGCGTGAGGGATACGAACACTGAAGCTTTCTTT
TRBD2,16,TRBJ2-5,.,TRBV10-3,CAISAGLAGSQETQYF,TGTGCCATCAGTGCCGGACTAGCGGGAAGTCAAGAGACCCAGTACTTC
TRBD1,15,TRBJ1-5,.,TRBV6-5,CASNPIGTGGQPQHF,TGTGCCAGCAACCCAATCGGGACAGGGGGTCAGCCCCAGCATTTT
.,14,TRBJ1-1,.,TRBV25-1,CASSDRGFNTEAFF,TGTGCCAGCAGTGATCGGGGGTTTAACACTGAAGCTTTCTTT
.,16,TRBJ2-2,.,TRBV7-9,CASSSADRLNTGELFF,TGTGCCAGCAGCTCCGCCGACAGACTGAACACCGGGGAGCTGTTTTTT
TRBD1,17,TRBJ2-4,.,TRBV7-2,CASSLVGTGDVKNIQYF,TGTGCCAGCAGCTTAGTTGGGACAGGGGATGTCAAAAACATTCAGTACTTC
.,18,TRBJ2-3,.,TRBV11-2,CASSTGQFLHASTDTQYF,TGTGCCAGCAGCACTGGACAGTTTCTCCACGCTAGCACAGATACGCAGTATTTT
TRBD1,15,TRBJ1-4,.,TRBV2,CASTGPTGGREKLFF,TGTGCCAGCACCGGACCGACAGGGGGAAGAGAAAAACTGTTTTTT
.,13,TRBJ1-3,once,TRBV7-9,CASSLGRADTIYF,TGTGCCAGCAGCTTAGGCAGGGCTGACACCATATATTTT
TRBD1,18,TRBJ1-5,.,TRBV10-3,CAISEDFEKGASNQPQHF,TGTGCCATCAGTGAGGACTTCGAGAAGGGGGCCAGCAATCAGCCCCAGCATTTT
.,14,TRBJ1-3,.,TRBV7-2,CASSFQGPGNTIYF,TGTGCCAGCAGCTTCCAGGGCCCTGGAAACACCATATATTTT
TRBD2,14,TRBJ2-7,.,TRBV9,CASSVGLADYEQYF,TGTGCCAGCAGCGTGGGACTAGCGGACTACGAGCAGTACTTC
TRBD2,16,TRBJ2-1,.,TRBV15,CATSAPGLAGVSGQFF,TGTGCCACCAGCGCGCCGGGACTAGCGGGAGTTTCGGGGCAGTTCTTC
TRBD1,15,TRBJ1-4,.,TRBV4-3,CASSQDRRGIEKLFF,TGCGCCAGCAGCCAAGATCGCAGGGGGATTGAAAAACTGTTTTTT
TRBD1,14,TRBJ2-7,.,TRBV19,CASSIGDRDYEQYF,TGTGCCAGTAGTATCGGGGACAGGGACTACGAGCAGTACTTC
.,15,TRBJ2-4,.,TRBV29-1,CSVPGGELAKNIQYF,TGCAGCGTTCCCGGGGGTGAGCTAGCCAAAAACATTCAGTACTTC
.,13,TRBJ1-2,.,TRBV13,CAIWAGEGYGYTF,TGTGCCATCTGGGCAGGGGAGGGCTATGGCTACACCTTC
.,13,TRBJ1-3,.,TRBV7-9,CASSLASSGKWYF,TGTGCCAGCAGCTTAGCATCGTCAGGGAAGTGGTATTTT
.,14,TRBJ1-2,.,TRBV7-2,CASRGRGANYGYTF,TGTGCCAGCAGGGGCAGGGGAGCTAACTATGGCTACACCTTC
TRBD1,14,TRBJ1-5,.,TRBV3-1/TRBV3-2,CASSRTGSDQPQHF,TGTGCCAGCAGCCGGACAGGGTCGGATCAGCCCCAGCATTTT
TRBD1,14,TRBJ1-1,.,TRBV9,CASSVVETGGLAFF,TGTGCCAGCAGCGTAGTCGAAACAGGGGGTTTAGCTTTCTTT
.,12,TRBJ2-2,once,TRBV12-3/TRBV12-4,CASSSLYGELFF,TGTGCCAGCAGTTCTTTATACGGGGAGCTGTTTTTT
TRBD1,17,TRBJ1-2,.,TRBV3-1/TRBV3-2,CASSQRGTGKSNYGYTF,TGTGCCAGCAGCCAACGGGGGACAGGGAAATCTAACTATGGCTACACCTTC
TRBD1,14,TRBJ1-1,.,TRBV19,CASKTGTGYTEAFF,TGTGCCAGTAAAACCGGGACAGGGTACACTGAAGCTTTCTTT